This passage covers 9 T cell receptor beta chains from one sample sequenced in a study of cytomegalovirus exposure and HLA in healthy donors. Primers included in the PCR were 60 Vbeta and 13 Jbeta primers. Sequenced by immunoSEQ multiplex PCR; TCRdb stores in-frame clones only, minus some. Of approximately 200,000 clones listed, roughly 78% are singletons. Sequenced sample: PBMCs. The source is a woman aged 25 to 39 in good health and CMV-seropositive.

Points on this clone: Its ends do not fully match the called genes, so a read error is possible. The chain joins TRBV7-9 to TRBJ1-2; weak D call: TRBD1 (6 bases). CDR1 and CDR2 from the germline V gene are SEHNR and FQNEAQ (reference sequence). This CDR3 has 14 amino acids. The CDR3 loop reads CSSSTYTGQYGYTF. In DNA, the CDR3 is TGTTCCAGCAGCACTTACACAGGGCAGTATGGCTACACCTTC.

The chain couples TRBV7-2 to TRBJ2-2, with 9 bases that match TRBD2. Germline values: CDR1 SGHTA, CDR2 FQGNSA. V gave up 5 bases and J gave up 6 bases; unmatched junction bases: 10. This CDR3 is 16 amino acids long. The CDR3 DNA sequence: TGTGCCAGCAGCCGCGGAGAGCGGGGGGCCGCCGGGGAGCTGTTTTTT. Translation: CASSRGERGAAGELFF.

The CDR3 DNA sequence: TGTGCCAGCAGCGCTGGGGGAGGATATGGCTACACCTTC. This sequence encodes CASSAGGGYGYTF. This sequence joins TRBV25-1 and TRBJ1-2, with D tentatively TRBD1 (5 bases). This CDR3 is built from 13 residues. Germline V gives CDR1 MGHDK, CDR2 SYGVNS. Trimming shortened V by 6 bases and J by 5 bases, and 13 bases separated the two germline ends.

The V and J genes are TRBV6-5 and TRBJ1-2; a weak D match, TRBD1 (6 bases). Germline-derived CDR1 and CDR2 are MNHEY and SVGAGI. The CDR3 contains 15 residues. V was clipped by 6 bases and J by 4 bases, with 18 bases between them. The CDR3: CASSRGSQGPYGYTF. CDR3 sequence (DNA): TGTGCCAGCAGCAGGGGATCCCAGGGTCCCTATGGCTACACCTTC.

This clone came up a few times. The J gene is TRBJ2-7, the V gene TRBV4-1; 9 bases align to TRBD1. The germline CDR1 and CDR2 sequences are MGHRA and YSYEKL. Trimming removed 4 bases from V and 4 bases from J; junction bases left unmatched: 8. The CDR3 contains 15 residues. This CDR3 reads CASSLPGQGVYEQYF. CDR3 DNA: TGCGCCAGCAGCCTACCGGGACAGGGCGTTTACGAGCAGTACTTC.

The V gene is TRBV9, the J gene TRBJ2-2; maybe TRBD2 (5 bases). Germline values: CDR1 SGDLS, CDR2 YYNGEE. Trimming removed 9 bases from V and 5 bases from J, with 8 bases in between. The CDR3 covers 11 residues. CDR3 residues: CATGGTGELFF. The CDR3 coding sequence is TGTGCCACGGGCGGGACCGGGGAGCTGTTTTTT.

The CDR3 DNA reads TGTGCCAGCAGTGATTTTGGGACAGGGGATGGCTACACCTTC. It codes for CASSDFGTGDGYTF. The chain is built from TRBV25-1 and TRBJ1-2; 10 positions agree with TRBD1. This CDR3 has 14 residues. The V gene end was trimmed by 3 bases and the J gene end by 6 bases; junction bases not matched to a gene: 4. CDR1 MGHDK and CDR2 SYGVNS come from the germline V gene.

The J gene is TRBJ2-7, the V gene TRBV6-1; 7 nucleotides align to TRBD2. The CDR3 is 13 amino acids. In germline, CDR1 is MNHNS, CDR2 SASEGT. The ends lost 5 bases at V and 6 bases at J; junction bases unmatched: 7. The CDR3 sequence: CASSSLGLGEQYF. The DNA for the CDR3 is TGTGCCAGCAGTTCCCTCGGACTAGGCGAGCAGTACTTC.

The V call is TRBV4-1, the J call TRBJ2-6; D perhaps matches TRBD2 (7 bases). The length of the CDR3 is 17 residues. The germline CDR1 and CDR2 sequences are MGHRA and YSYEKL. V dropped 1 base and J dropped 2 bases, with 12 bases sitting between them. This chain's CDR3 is CASSQVGGAPGANVLTF. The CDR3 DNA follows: TGCGCCAGCAGCCAAGTAGGGGGGGCCCCTGGGGCCAACGTCCTGACTTTC.